This TCR beta chain was sequenced for a study of blood T cell repertoires in COVID-19. As for the study in general: Samples came from the United States, Italy and Spain, spanning acute and convalescent COVID-19.

Here immunoSEQ multiplex PCR was the method, and the copy in TCRdb shows in-frame clones only, minus some. The table has roughly 41,000 clones, approximately 85% seen once; the top ten hold 15% to 17%. CDR3 length: 18 amino acids. J is TRBJ1-2 and V is TRBV21-1; the table names TRBD1, a call not compared with the DNA. TRBV21-1 is a pseudogene locus. Input material: peripheral blood. The sequence came from a human donor in a cohort sampled during active COVID-19. The donor label of this sample is uncertain. The CDR3 bases are TGTGCCAGCAGCATTCCATTTTTAGACACCACCCCTGGCTATGGCTACACCTTC. It encodes CASSIPFLDTTPGYGYTF.